The rows below give T cell receptor beta chains drawn from one sample of a study of Ad26.COV2.S vaccination and SARS-CoV-2 variants. The assay was immunoSEQ multiplex PCR, and TCRdb's table has in-frame clones only and misses some. Of about 350,000 clones in the sample, around 89% were seen once. The source material was peripheral blood, sampled in a trial of Ad26.COV2.S vaccine versus placebo. All receptors come from a person between 18 and 65 years old who received the Ad26.COV2.S COVID-19 vaccine or a placebo. CDR3s include the opening cysteine and the closing phenylalanine or tryptophan. Fields, in order: D gene, J gene, V gene, clone size, CDR3 DNA, CDR3 protein. A D gene is named only where the DNA matches it firmly. Only some rows state a clone size, as once, few, many or a class for expanded clones.

d_gene: NA
j_gene: TRBJ1-5
v_gene: TRBV7-2
abundance: NA
CDR3nt: TGTGCCAGCAGCTTAGTACCAGGGGCTAATCAGCCCCAGCATTTT
CDR3aa: CASSLVPGANQPQHF

d_gene: TRBD1
j_gene: TRBJ1-5
v_gene: TRBV19
abundance: NA
CDR3nt: TGTGCCACCGGACAGGAGGTACTGCCCCAGCATTTT
CDR3aa: CATGQEVLPQHF

d_gene: NA
j_gene: TRBJ2-7
v_gene: TRBV7-9
abundance: NA
CDR3nt: TGTGCCAGCAGCTTAGTGGTGGGACGGGTCTCCTACGAGCAGTACTTC
CDR3aa: CASSLVVGRVSYEQYF

d_gene: NA
j_gene: TRBJ2-2
v_gene: TRBV27
abundance: once
CDR3nt: TGTGCCAGCACCCAGGGGATATGGACCGGGGAGCTGTTTTTT
CDR3aa: CASTQGIWTGELFF

d_gene: NA
j_gene: TRBJ2-7
v_gene: TRBV27
abundance: NA
CDR3nt: TGTGCCTCTCATCGGGCGGGGCCCCTAGGTTCCGAGCAGTACTTC
CDR3aa: CASHRAGPLGSEQYF

d_gene: NA
j_gene: TRBJ2-1
v_gene: TRBV30
abundance: NA
CDR3nt: TGTGCCTGGAGTGATTCCGCCTCCCTCTCCTACAATGAGCAGTTCTTC
CDR3aa: CAWSDSASLSYNEQFF

d_gene: NA
j_gene: TRBJ2-7
v_gene: TRBV4-3
abundance: NA
CDR3nt: TGCGCCAGCAGCCAAGGCCGGGACAAGGGGGAGCAGTACTTC
CDR3aa: CASSQGRDKGEQYF

d_gene: TRBD2
j_gene: TRBJ2-7
v_gene: TRBV4-1
abundance: NA
CDR3nt: TGCGCCAGCAGCCAGGAGAGCGGGGATCTCCTACGAGCGCAGTACTTC
CDR3aa: CASSQESGDLLRAQYF

d_gene: NA
j_gene: TRBJ2-6
v_gene: TRBV7-3
abundance: NA
CDR3nt: TGTGCCAGCAGCTACGACAGTTCTGGGGCCAACGTCCTGACTTTC
CDR3aa: CASSYDSSGANVLTF

d_gene: NA
j_gene: TRBJ2-3
v_gene: TRBV3-1/TRBV3-2
abundance: NA
CDR3nt: TGTGCCAGCAGCCAAGTACCAGCGTCCCTAGGAACAGATACGCAGTATTTT
CDR3aa: CASSQVPASLGTDTQYF

d_gene: NA
j_gene: TRBJ1-1
v_gene: TRBV6-2/TRBV6-3
abundance: NA
CDR3nt: TGTGCCAGCAGTTATCGCCCAGGGAACACTGAAGCTTTCTTT
CDR3aa: CASSYRPGNTEAFF

d_gene: TRBD2
j_gene: TRBJ2-2
v_gene: TRBV5-4
abundance: once
CDR3nt: TGTGCCAGCAGCCTTACTAGCGTCATGACCGGGGAGCTGTTTTTT
CDR3aa: CASSLTSVMTGELFF

d_gene: TRBD2
j_gene: TRBJ2-7
v_gene: TRBV28
abundance: NA
CDR3nt: TGTGCCAGCAGTTTCAGCGGGGTCCCTTCCGAGCAGTACTTC
CDR3aa: CASSFSGVPSEQYF

d_gene: NA
j_gene: TRBJ2-3
v_gene: TRBV14
abundance: NA
CDR3nt: TGTGCCAGCAGCCAAGAAGGAGGGGGCGTAATAAGTAATACGCAGTATTTT
CDR3aa: CASSQEGGGVISNTQYF

d_gene: TRBD1
j_gene: TRBJ2-2
v_gene: TRBV12-3/TRBV12-4
abundance: NA
CDR3nt: TGTGCCAGCAGACAGGGGACCGGGGAGCTGTTTTTT
CDR3aa: CASRQGTGELFF

d_gene: NA
j_gene: TRBJ2-1
v_gene: TRBV15
abundance: NA
CDR3nt: TGTGCCACCAGTACAAGCCGGGACTTCTACAATGAGCAGTTCTTC
CDR3aa: CATSTSRDFYNEQFF

d_gene: NA
j_gene: TRBJ2-2
v_gene: TRBV6-2/TRBV6-3
abundance: NA
CDR3nt: TGTGCCAGCAGTCCGCACGATCCTCCCGGGGAGCTGTTTTTT
CDR3aa: CASSPHDPPGELFF

d_gene: NA
j_gene: TRBJ2-7
v_gene: TRBV19
abundance: NA
CDR3nt: TGTGCCAGCCAGGGACTTTACTACGAGCAGTACTTC
CDR3aa: CASQGLYYEQYF

d_gene: TRBD1
j_gene: TRBJ2-6
v_gene: TRBV28
abundance: NA
CDR3nt: TGTGCCAGCAGGTTAGAGGGGGCGGGGGCCAACGTCCTGACTTTC
CDR3aa: CASRLEGAGANVLTF

d_gene: NA
j_gene: TRBJ2-2
v_gene: TRBV5-1
abundance: NA
CDR3nt: TGCGCCAGCAGCACCGGGGGCGGCCTGAGAGGAGGCGGGGAGCTGTTTTTT
CDR3aa: CASSTGGGLRGGGELFF

d_gene: NA
j_gene: TRBJ1-2
v_gene: TRBV7-3
abundance: NA
CDR3nt: TGTGCCAGCAGCTTACAGGACCCCAACTATGGCTACACCTTC
CDR3aa: CASSLQDPNYGYTF

d_gene: TRBD2
j_gene: TRBJ2-2
v_gene: TRBV5-1
abundance: NA
CDR3nt: TGCGCCAGCAGGAGCGGGGGTGTCGCGAACACCGGGGAGCTGTTTTTT
CDR3aa: CASRSGGVANTGELFF

d_gene: NA
j_gene: TRBJ1-3
v_gene: TRBV4-2
abundance: NA
CDR3nt: TGTGCCAGCAGCCAAGATCTGACAACAGCCTCTGGAAACACCATATATTTT
CDR3aa: CASSQDLTTASGNTIYF

d_gene: TRBD2
j_gene: TRBJ2-5
v_gene: TRBV18
abundance: NA
CDR3nt: TGTGCCAGCTCACCACCGACTAGCAGGGAGACCCAGTACTTC
CDR3aa: CASSPPTSRETQYF

d_gene: TRBD2
j_gene: TRBJ2-5
v_gene: TRBV29-1
abundance: NA
CDR3nt: TGCAGCGTTCGAGTAGCGGGAGAAGAGACCCAGTACTTC
CDR3aa: CSVRVAGEETQYF

d_gene: NA
j_gene: TRBJ2-3
v_gene: TRBV18
abundance: NA
CDR3nt: TGTGCCAGCTCACCAGACACAGATACGCAGTATTTT
CDR3aa: CASSPDTDTQYF

d_gene: NA
j_gene: TRBJ1-1
v_gene: TRBV30
abundance: few
CDR3nt: TGTGCCCATAGTCCGAACACTGAAGCTTTCTTT
CDR3aa: CAHSPNTEAFF

d_gene: TRBD2
j_gene: TRBJ2-2
v_gene: TRBV7-2
abundance: NA
CDR3nt: TGTGCCAGCAGCTTACGGGGGGGACACAGGGAGCTGTTTTTT
CDR3aa: CASSLRGGHRELFF

d_gene: NA
j_gene: TRBJ2-7
v_gene: TRBV11-3
abundance: NA
CDR3nt: TGTGCCAGCAGCCCCTCGGGGTCGCAGGGGAGTTACGAGCAGTACTTC
CDR3aa: CASSPSGSQGSYEQYF

d_gene: NA
j_gene: TRBJ2-2
v_gene: TRBV19
abundance: NA
CDR3nt: TGTGCCAGTAGTTCGGGGGCTCACACCGGGGAGCTGTTTTTT
CDR3aa: CASSSGAHTGELFF

d_gene: NA
j_gene: TRBJ2-1
v_gene: TRBV7-3
abundance: NA
CDR3nt: TGTGCCAGCAGCCCCGGACTGAACAATGAGCAGTTCTTC
CDR3aa: CASSPGLNNEQFF

d_gene: TRBD1
j_gene: TRBJ2-2
v_gene: TRBV6-5
abundance: NA
CDR3nt: TGTGCCACCCCCGGGGAGACAGGGGCGACCGGGGAGCTGTTTTTT
CDR3aa: CATPGETGATGELFF

d_gene: NA
j_gene: TRBJ2-7
v_gene: TRBV6-1
abundance: NA
CDR3nt: TGTGCCAGCAGTGAAGGGGTAGGGGGGTACGAGCAGTACTTC
CDR3aa: CASSEGVGGYEQYF

d_gene: NA
j_gene: TRBJ1-5
v_gene: TRBV19
abundance: NA
CDR3nt: TGTGCCAGTAGTATTTCGGGGGCGAGGGACAATCAGCCCCAGCATTTT
CDR3aa: CASSISGARDNQPQHF

d_gene: NA
j_gene: TRBJ2-3
v_gene: TRBV19
abundance: NA
CDR3nt: TGTGCCACTAAGGGCGGGGTATCAGATACGCAGTATTTT
CDR3aa: CATKGGVSDTQYF

d_gene: NA
j_gene: TRBJ2-7
v_gene: TRBV28
abundance: NA
CDR3nt: TGTGCCACCCTGACTAGCTCCTACGAGCAGTACTTC
CDR3aa: CATLTSSYEQYF